This TCR beta chain was recovered during a study of cytomegalovirus exposure and HLA in healthy donors. PCR involved 60 Vbeta and 13 Jbeta primers. Using immunoSEQ multiplex PCR, the repertoire was profiled, and TCRdb retains in-frame clones only, with some absent. Of more than 140,000 clones listed, approximately 79% are singletons. V lost 3 bases and J 5 bases, leaving 11 bases between the germline ends. Germline CDR1 reads LGHNA; CDR2 reads YNFKEQ. This CDR3 has 14 residues. This clone occurred a few times. V and J are TRBV4-2 and TRBJ1-5; D call uncertain. This clonotype was obtained from a male donor in good health and CMV-seronegative. The sample was PBMCs. The CDR3 bases are TGTGCCAGCAGCCAGGCAGGCCAGGATCAGCCCCAGCATTTT. As protein: CASSQAGQDQPQHF.